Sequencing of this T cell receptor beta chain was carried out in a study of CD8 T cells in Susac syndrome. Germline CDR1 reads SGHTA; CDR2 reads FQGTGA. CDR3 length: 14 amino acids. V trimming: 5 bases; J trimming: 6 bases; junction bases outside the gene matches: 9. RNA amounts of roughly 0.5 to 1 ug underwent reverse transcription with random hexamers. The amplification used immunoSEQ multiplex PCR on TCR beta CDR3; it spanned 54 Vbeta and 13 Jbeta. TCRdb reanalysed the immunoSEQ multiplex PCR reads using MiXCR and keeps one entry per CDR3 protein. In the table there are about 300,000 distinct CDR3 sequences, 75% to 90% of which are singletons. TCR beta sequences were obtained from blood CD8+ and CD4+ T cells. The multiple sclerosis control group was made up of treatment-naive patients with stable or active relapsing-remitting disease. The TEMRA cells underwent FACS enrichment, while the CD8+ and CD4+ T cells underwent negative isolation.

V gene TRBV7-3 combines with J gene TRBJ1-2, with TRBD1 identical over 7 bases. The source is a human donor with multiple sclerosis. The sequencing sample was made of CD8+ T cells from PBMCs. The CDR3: CASSLGGQNNGYTF. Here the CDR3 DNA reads TGTGCCAGCAGCCTAGGGGGACAGAACAATGGCTACACCTTC.